This entry lists 30 T cell receptor beta chains sequenced from one sample in a study of shared clonotypes between healthy human individuals. Sequenced by immunoSEQ multiplex PCR; TCRdb stores in-frame clones only, minus some. The data show more than 400,000 clones, 70% to 85% seen once. Source material: PBMCs. These receptors were obtained from a woman in her thirties or forties in good health. Some clones in this sample may be carry-over from other donors' samples.

The chain links TRBV29-1 to TRBJ2-7; the match to TRBD2 covers 8 bases. Trimming cost V 7 bases and J 5 bases; bases outside gene matches: 7. The germline CDR1 and CDR2 sequences are SQVTM and ANQGSEA. The CDR3 runs to 12 residues. The CDR3 loop is CSAGGTRNEQYF. CDR3 nucleotide sequence: TGCAGCGCCGGTGGGACTAGGAACGAGCAGTACTTC.

The J gene is TRBJ2-5, the V gene TRBV30; tentatively, D is TRBD2 (5 bases). TRBJ2-7 explains the end of the DNA better; the J call may be wrong. CDR1 and CDR2 (germline): GTSNPN, SVGIG (reference sequence). This CDR3 has 13 amino acids. The CDR3 sequence: CAWEGPFKGEQYF. The CDR3 nucleotides read TGTGCCTGGGAGGGTCCCTTTAAGGGCGAGCAGTACTTC.

The CDR3 coding sequence is TGTGCCAGTAGGTCCGGGACAGGGGCCAATCAGCCCCAGCATTTT. It is translated as CASRSGTGANQPQHF. V and J are TRBV19 and TRBJ1-5; 10 bases are shared with TRBD1. Losses at the gene ends were 6 bases for V and 3 bases for J; bases not matched to a gene: 5. CDR1 LNHDA and CDR2 SQIVND come from the germline V gene (reference sequence). The CDR3 spans 15 residues. The variable domain in full, with the rest retrieved from reference TRBV19 and TRBJ1-5, is DGGITQSPKYLFRKEGQNVTLSCEQNLNHDAMYWYRQDPGQGLRLIYYSQIVNDFQKGDIAEGYSVSREKKESFPLTVTSAQKNPTAFYLCASRSGTGANQPQHFGDGTRLSIL.

DNA for the CDR3: TGTGCCACCAGCGCCCGGGACAGGGCATCCTACGAGCAGTACTTC. Its translation is CATSARDRASYEQYF. The V and J genes are TRBV15 and TRBJ2-7, with TRBD1 matching over 9 bases. Germline V gives CDR1 LNHNV, CDR2 YYDKDF (reference sequence). The CDR3 has 15 amino acids. The V segment lost 5 bases and the J segment 1 base; nucleotides outside the gene matches: 6.

The chain combines TRBV28 with TRBJ2-2, with D possibly TRBD2 on 5 matching bases. Looked up from germline, CDR1 is MDHEN and CDR2 is SYDVKM. Trimming shortened V by 2 bases and J by 5 bases, and 15 bases separated the two germline ends. The CDR3 runs 16 residues. The chain's CDR3 is CASSLGLARGTGELFF. CDR3 sequence (DNA): TGTGCCAGCAGTTTAGGGCTAGCCCGAGGTACCGGGGAGCTGTTTTTT. Drawing the rest from reference TRBV28 and TRBJ2-2, the complete variable domain is DVKVTQSSRYLVKRTGEKVFLECVQDMDHENMFWYRQDPGLGLRLIYFSYDVKMKEKGDIPEGYSVSREKKERFSLILESASTNQTSMYLCASSLGLARGTGELFFGEGSRLTVL.

The chain recombines TRBV6-1 with TRBJ1-2; TRBD1 matches 8 bases. The germline V gene encodes CDR1 MNHNS and CDR2 SASEGT. Trimming cost V 7 bases and J 6 bases; bases outside gene matches: 10. The CDR3 loop spans 14 amino acids. CDR3 DNA: TGTGCCAGCATGCGATCCCAGGGGGCAAATGGCTACACCTTC. Its translation is CASMRSQGANGYTF.

The V call is TRBV30, the J call TRBJ2-5, with unresolved D. Germline V CDR1 and CDR2: GTSNPN, SVGIG (reference sequence). V shed 2 bases and J shed 5 bases, with 12 bases lying between them. The length of the CDR3 is 13 residues. In DNA form, the CDR3 reads TGTGCCTGGAGTCTGCTACCGAGGGAGACCCAGTACTTC. Its translation: CAWSLLPRETQYF.

The CDR3 loop reads CASSPRTGALQETQYF. The CDR3 DNA follows: TGTGCCAGCAGCCCCCGGACAGGGGCCCTTCAAGAGACCCAGTACTTC. The chain links TRBV7-7 to TRBJ2-5; 9 bases align to TRBD1. Germline CDR1 reads SSHAT; CDR2 reads FNYEAQ (reference sequence). There are 16 residues in the CDR3. Trimming cost V 5 bases and J 2 bases; bases outside gene matches: 9.

Notes on this clone: This sequence is one base from a far larger clone and is likely a read error. V and J are TRBV4-2 and TRBJ2-7; D might be TRBD2 (5 bases). This CDR3 spans 17 amino acids. The V end lost 2 bases, the J end lost 3 bases, and 20 bases lay between the germline ends. Per germline, CDR1 LGHNA and CDR2 YNFKEQ. CDR3 in amino acids: CASSQSVSWEILYEQYF. In DNA, the CDR3 is TGTGCCAGCAGCCAATCGGTATCGTGGGAGATTCTCTACGAGCAGTACTTC.

The V call is TRBV6-1, the J call TRBJ2-1, with 8 nucleotides matching TRBD2. V trimming: 8 bases; J trimming: 4 bases; junction bases outside the gene matches: 7. Germline CDR1 MNHNS, CDR2 SASEGT. There are 14 residues in the CDR3. The CDR3: CASSASGHYNEQFF. For the CDR3, the DNA is TGTGCCAGCTCAGCTAGCGGGCATTACAATGAGCAGTTCTTC.

This clone was detected a few times. This chain connects TRBV30 to TRBJ1-5, with TRBD1 as a possible D gene (5 bases). The V end lost 8 bases, the J end lost 1 base, and 12 bases lay between the germline ends. The CDR3 extends over 13 amino acids. Germline values: CDR1 GTSNPN, CDR2 SVGIG (reference sequence). As DNA, the CDR3 is TGTGCCGCAGGCCGGGGGAGCAATCAGCCCCAGCATTTT. Protein: CAAGRGSNQPQHF.

The V and J genes are TRBV9 and TRBJ2-7; no reliable D call. The V and J ends lost 3 bases and 3 bases respectively, with 13 bases between them. The CDR3 is made up of 14 amino acids. The V gene's germline CDR1 is SGDLS and CDR2 YYNGEE. The CDR3 spells CASSARAPNYEQYF. The CDR3 nucleotides read TGTGCCAGCAGCGCCCGGGCCCCGAACTACGAGCAGTACTTC.

The V and J genes are TRBV11-2 and TRBJ1-2; D call uncertain. The CDR3 sequence is 13 residues long. Germline assignment: CDR1 SGHAT and CDR2 FQNNGV. The germline V and J ends were trimmed by 1 base and 8 bases, with 11 bases remaining between them. DNA for the CDR3: TGTGCCAGCAGCTTAGGCGGGTCGGACGGCTACACCTTC. This encodes CASSLGGSDGYTF.

CDR3 sequence (DNA): TGCGCCAGCAGCTTGGGACGACAGGGAATCTACGAGCAGTACTTC. It yields the protein CASSLGRQGIYEQYF. The J gene is TRBJ2-7, the V gene TRBV5-1; 7 nucleotides line up with TRBD1. Germline CDR1 SGHRS, CDR2 YFSETQ. The CDR3 loop spans 15 amino acids. The V gene end was trimmed by 0 bases and the J gene end by 3 bases; junction bases not matched to a gene: 6.

This clone came up a few times. This sequence joins TRBV5-1 and TRBJ1-1; D ambiguous. CDR3 size: 13 residues. CDR1 is SGHRS, CDR2 YFSETQ, per germline. Trimming took off 4 bases at V and 2 bases at J, with 9 bases between the two ends. The CDR3 coding sequence is TGCGCCAGCAGCCGGGCCACAAACACTGAAGCTTTCTTT. Translation: CASSRATNTEAFF.

Remarks on this clone: Other nucleotide sequences in the sample specify the same CDR3. The chain is built from TRBV15 and TRBJ1-2; D gene ambiguous. Germline-derived CDR1 and CDR2 are LNHNV and YYDKDF (reference sequence). Trimming cost V 5 bases and J 2 bases, with 9 bases left between them. This CDR3 spans 13 amino acids. CDR3 region: CATSPTANYGYTF. CDR3 nucleotides: TGTGCCACCAGCCCGACGGCAAACTATGGCTACACCTTC.

Note on this clone: This sequence is one base from a far larger clone and is likely a read error. V and J are TRBV19 and TRBJ2-7, with D perhaps TRBD1 or TRBD2 (5 bases each). Germline loops: CDR1 LNHDA, CDR2 SQIVND (reference sequence). This CDR3 has 13 residues. The CDR3 DNA follows: TGTGTCAGTGGAAGGGACGGAGGCTACGAGCAGTACTTC. Amino acid sequence: CVSGRDGGYEQYF.

The rearrangement joins TRBV30 to TRBJ1-2; TRBD1 matches at 8 bases. Trimming took 8 bases from V and 2 from J; bases not matched to a gene: 7. The CDR3 is 13 amino acids. Per the germline V gene, CDR1 is GTSNPN and CDR2 is SVGIG (reference sequence). Here the CDR3 reads CAGAGQVNYGYTF. CDR3 DNA sequence: TGTGCCGGAGCGGGACAGGTCAACTATGGCTACACCTTC.

This clone showed up just a few times. V gene TRBV4-2 combines with J gene TRBJ1-5, with D perhaps TRBD1 (5 bases). Germline V lookup: CDR1 LGHNA, CDR2 YNFKEQ. This CDR3 comprises 17 residues. The ends were cut back, 3 bases at V and 7 bases at J, with 22 bases in the middle. Written as DNA, the CDR3 is TGTGCCAGCAGCCAGGGAGCCGAGACAGCTGGTGGGCAGCCCCAGCATTTT. Amino acids: CASSQGAETAGGQPQHF.

As concerns this clone: A read error likely explains this, since a far larger clone differs by one base. CDR3 protein: CASSRNRVGNEAFF. In nucleotides, the CDR3 is TGCGCCAGCAGCCGGAACAGGGTGGGTAATGAAGCTTTCTTT. The chain couples TRBV5-1 to TRBJ1-1; TRBD1 is a possible D gene (6 bases). Germline CDR1 and CDR2: SGHRS and YFSETQ. Trimming took 4 bases from V and 7 from J, leaving 17 bases between them. This CDR3 is 14 amino acids long.

This chain uses TRBV28 with TRBJ2-7; D gene uncertain. The CDR3 is 14 residues long. The germline V gene has CDR1 MDHEN and CDR2 SYDVKM. V lost 6 bases and J 2 bases, leaving 14 bases between the germline ends. CDR3 sequence: CASSPLGTTYEQYF. The CDR3, as DNA: TGTGCCAGCAGCCCCTTGGGAACCACCTACGAGCAGTACTTC.

The chain couples TRBV30 to TRBJ1-5; D unclear. V was cut by 0 bases and J by 5 bases, with 8 bases left in between. The CDR3 consists of 13 residues. Looked up from germline, CDR1 is GTSNPN and CDR2 is SVGIG (reference sequence). CDR3 amino acids: CAWSVSVDQPQHF. CDR3 nucleotides: TGTGCCTGGAGTGTTTCTGTGGATCAGCCCCAGCATTTT.

The genes are TRBV7-9 and TRBJ2-3; D possibly corresponds to TRBD1 (5 bases). The CDR3 has 14 residues. CDR1 SEHNR and CDR2 FQNEAQ come from the germline V gene (reference sequence). V was shortened by 1 base and J by 4 bases, with 9 bases between the two germline ends. The CDR3 region is CASSLERGSDTQYF. The CDR3 DNA reads as TGTGCCAGCAGCTTAGAAAGGGGTTCAGATACGCAGTATTTT.

The J gene is TRBJ2-5, the V gene TRBV28, with 7 positions matching TRBD2. Germline-derived CDR1 and CDR2 are MDHEN and SYDVKM. J gave up 7 bases and V 6 bases, and 14 bases lay outside the gene matches. This CDR3 has 15 residues. The CDR3 protein is CASRERDYELRTQYF. DNA for the CDR3: TGTGCCAGCAGGGAACGGGACTACGAGCTTCGGACCCAGTACTTC.

This sequence joins TRBV2 and TRBJ2-7; D might be TRBD1 (6 bases). CDR1 is SNHLY and CDR2 is FYNNEI in the germline V gene. The V and J ends lost 7 bases and 2 bases respectively, with 12 bases between them. CDR3 length: 13 amino acids. The CDR3 here is CASNQGLPYEQYF. CDR3 coding DNA: TGTGCCAGCAACCAGGGGCTACCCTACGAGCAGTACTTC.

The J gene is TRBJ2-3, the V gene TRBV19; D possibly corresponds to TRBD1 (6 bases). This CDR3 spans 12 amino acids. V was trimmed by 6 bases and J by 4 bases, leaving 8 bases between them. Germline loops: CDR1 LNHDA, CDR2 SQIVND (reference sequence). The CDR3 nucleotides read TGTGCCAGTAGCTACAGGGCAGATACGCAGTATTTT. It encodes CASSYRADTQYF.

The chain combines TRBV28 with TRBJ2-1; 7 positions agree with TRBD1. The CDR3 is 15 amino acids. Trimming cost V 10 bases and J 0 bases; bases outside gene matches: 9. The germline V gene encodes CDR1 MDHEN and CDR2 SYDVKM. The CDR3 protein is CATIEGAYSYNEQFF. The CDR3 DNA sequence: TGTGCCACTATTGAGGGGGCCTACTCCTACAATGAGCAGTTCTTC.

V usage is TRBV29-1 and J usage is TRBJ1-2, with a tentative D call TRBD1 (6 bases). The CDR3 runs to 17 residues. The V end was cut by 7 bases, the J end by 6 bases, with 30 bases between. Per germline, CDR1 SQVTM and CDR2 ANQGSEA. The CDR3, as DNA: TGCAGCGACCCATGGCCAAGATTCCGGGACAATCCAAATGGCTACACCTTC. It is translated as CSDPWPRFRDNPNGYTF.

V and J are TRBV28 and TRBJ2-7; D gene unclear. Between the trimmed V and J ends, which lost 5 bases and 2 bases, there was a span of 10 bases. Per germline, CDR1 MDHEN and CDR2 SYDVKM. This CDR3 contains 13 residues. The CDR3 DNA sequence: TGTGCCAGCAGTCAATATACGGCCTACGAGCAGTACTTC. It is translated as CASSQYTAYEQYF.

The chain carries TRBV6-1 and TRBJ2-7; no clear D gene. The CDR3 runs to 13 residues. V was pared by 3 bases and J by 4 bases, with 10 bases between. The germline CDR1 and CDR2 sequences are MNHNS and SASEGT. CDR3 in amino acids: CASSDHDWYEQYF. CDR3 coding DNA: TGTGCCAGCAGTGATCACGACTGGTACGAGCAGTACTTC.